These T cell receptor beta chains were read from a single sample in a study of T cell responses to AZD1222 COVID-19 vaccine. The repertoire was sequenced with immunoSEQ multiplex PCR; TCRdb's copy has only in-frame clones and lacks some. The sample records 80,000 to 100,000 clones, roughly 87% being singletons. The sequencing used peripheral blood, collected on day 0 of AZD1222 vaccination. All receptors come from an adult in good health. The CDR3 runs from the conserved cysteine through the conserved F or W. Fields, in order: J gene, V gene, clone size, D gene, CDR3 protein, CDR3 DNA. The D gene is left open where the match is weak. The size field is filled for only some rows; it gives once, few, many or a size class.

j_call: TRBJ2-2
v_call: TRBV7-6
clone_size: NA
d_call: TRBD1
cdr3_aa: CASSLRDRSGELFF
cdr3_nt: TGTGCCAGCAGCCTCCGGGACAGAAGTGGGGAGCTGTTTTTT

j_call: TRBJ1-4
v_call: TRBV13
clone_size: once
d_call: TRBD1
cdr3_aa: CASSFRGQGNEKLFF
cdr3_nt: TGTGCCAGCAGCTTTAGGGGACAGGGGAATGAAAAACTGTTTTTT

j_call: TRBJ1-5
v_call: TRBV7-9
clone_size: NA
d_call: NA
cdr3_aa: CASSLGGQPQHF
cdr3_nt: TGTGCCAGCAGCTTAGGGGGACAGCCCCAGCATTTT

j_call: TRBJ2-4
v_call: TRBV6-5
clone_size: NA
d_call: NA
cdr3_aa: CASRAGSSNIQYF
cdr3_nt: TGTGCCAGCAGGGCCGGGAGTTCGAACATTCAGTACTTC

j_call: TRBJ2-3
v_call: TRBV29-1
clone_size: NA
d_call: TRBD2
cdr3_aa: CSVESGTLSDTQYF
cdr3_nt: TGCAGCGTTGAAAGCGGGACCCTTTCTGATACGCAGTATTTT

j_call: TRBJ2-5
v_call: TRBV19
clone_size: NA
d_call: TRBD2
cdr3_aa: CASSNRLAGVETQYF
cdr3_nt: TGTGCCAGTAGTAATAGACTAGCGGGAGTGGAGACCCAGTACTTC

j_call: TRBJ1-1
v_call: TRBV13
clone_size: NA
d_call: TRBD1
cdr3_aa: CASSLEGATGRTEAFF
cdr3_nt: TGTGCCAGCAGCTTAGAGGGGGCCACAGGGCGGACTGAAGCTTTCTTT

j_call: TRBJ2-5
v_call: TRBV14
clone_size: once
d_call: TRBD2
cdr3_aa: CASSQESGRDFMETQYF
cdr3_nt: TGTGCCAGCAGCCAAGAGAGCGGGAGGGATTTTATGGAGACCCAGTACTTC

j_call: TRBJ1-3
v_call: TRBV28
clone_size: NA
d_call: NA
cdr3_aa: CASTNDRVAGNTIYF
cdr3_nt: TGTGCCAGCACTAACGACAGAGTCGCAGGAAACACCATATATTTT

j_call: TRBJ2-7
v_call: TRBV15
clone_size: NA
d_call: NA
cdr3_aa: CATSRDSVNYEQYF
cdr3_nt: TGTGCCACCAGCAGAGACTCAGTCAACTACGAGCAGTACTTC

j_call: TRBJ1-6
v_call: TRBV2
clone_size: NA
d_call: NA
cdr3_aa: CASSELRPGGASYNSPLHF
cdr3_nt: TGTGCCAGCAGTGAACTGAGGCCAGGTGGGGCCTCCTATAATTCACCCCTCCACTTT

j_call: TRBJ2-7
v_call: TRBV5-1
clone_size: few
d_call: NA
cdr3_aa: CASSLGQGFSEQYF
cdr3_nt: TGCGCCAGCAGCTTGGGGCAGGGATTCAGCGAGCAGTACTTC

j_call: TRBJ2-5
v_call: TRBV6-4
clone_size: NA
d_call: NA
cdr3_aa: CASSDPKGGGGRRETQYF
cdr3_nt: TGTGCCAGCAGTGACCCGAAGGGGGGCGGGGGCCGAAGGGAGACCCAGTACTTC

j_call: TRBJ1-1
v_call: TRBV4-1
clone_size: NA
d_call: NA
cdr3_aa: CASSHLTGIGNTEAFF
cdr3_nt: TGCGCCAGCAGCCACCTTACAGGGATCGGGAACACTGAAGCTTTCTTT

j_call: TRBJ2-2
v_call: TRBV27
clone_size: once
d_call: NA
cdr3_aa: CASSLSRTPLNTGELFF
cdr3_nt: TGTGCCAGCAGTTTATCCCGGACGCCCCTGAACACCGGGGAGCTGTTTTTT